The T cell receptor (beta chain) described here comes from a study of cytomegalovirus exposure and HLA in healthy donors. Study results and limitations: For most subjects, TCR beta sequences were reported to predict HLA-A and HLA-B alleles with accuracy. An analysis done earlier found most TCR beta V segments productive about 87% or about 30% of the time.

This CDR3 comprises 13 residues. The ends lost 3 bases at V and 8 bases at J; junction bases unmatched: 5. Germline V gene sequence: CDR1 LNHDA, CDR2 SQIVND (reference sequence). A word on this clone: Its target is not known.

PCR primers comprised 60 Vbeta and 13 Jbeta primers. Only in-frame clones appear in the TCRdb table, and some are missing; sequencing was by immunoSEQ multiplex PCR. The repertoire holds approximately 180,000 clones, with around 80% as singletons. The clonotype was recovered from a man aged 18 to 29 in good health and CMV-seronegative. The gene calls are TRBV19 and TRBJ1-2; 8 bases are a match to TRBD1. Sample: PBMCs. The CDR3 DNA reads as TGTGCCAGTAGTATCGGGACAGGACGGGGCTACACCTTC. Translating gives CASSIGTGRGYTF. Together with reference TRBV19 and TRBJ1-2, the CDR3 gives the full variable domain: DGGITQSPKYLFRKEGQNVTLSCEQNLNHDAMYWYRQDPGQGLRLIYYSQIVNDFQKGDIAEGYSVSREKKESFPLTVTSAQKNPTAFYLCASSIGTGRGYTFGSGTRLTVV.